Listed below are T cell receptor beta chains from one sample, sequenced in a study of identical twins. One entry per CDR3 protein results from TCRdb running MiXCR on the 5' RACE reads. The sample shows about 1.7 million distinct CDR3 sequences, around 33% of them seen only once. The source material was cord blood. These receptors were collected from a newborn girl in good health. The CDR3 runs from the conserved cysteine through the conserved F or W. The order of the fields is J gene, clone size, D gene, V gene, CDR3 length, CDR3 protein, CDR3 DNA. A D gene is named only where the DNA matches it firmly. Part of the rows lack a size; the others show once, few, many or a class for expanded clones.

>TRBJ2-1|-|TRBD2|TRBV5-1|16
CASSLTAGSAYNEQFF
TGCGCCAGCAGCCTAACAGCGGGATCCGCTTACAATGAGCAGTTCTTC
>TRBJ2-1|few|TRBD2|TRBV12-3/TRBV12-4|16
CASSFSTSGVYNEQFF
TGTGCCAGCAGTTTCTCGACTAGCGGGGTGTACAATGAGCAGTTCTTC
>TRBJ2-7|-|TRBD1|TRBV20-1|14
CSARDRVKTYEQYF
TGCAGTGCTAGGGACAGGGTAAAAACCTACGAGCAGTACTTC
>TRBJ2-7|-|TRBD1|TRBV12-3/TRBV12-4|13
CTSSRDRFYEQYF
TGTACCAGCAGCCGGGACAGGTTCTACGAGCAGTACTTC
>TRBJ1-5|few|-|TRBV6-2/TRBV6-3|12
CASSYSISAQHF
TGTGCCAGCAGTTACTCGATCTCGGCCCAGCATTTT
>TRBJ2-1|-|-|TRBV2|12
CASSWQYNEQFF
TGTGCCAGCAGTTGGCAGTACAATGAGCAGTTCTTC
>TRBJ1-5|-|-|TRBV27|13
CASSLRRGQPQHF
TGTGCCAGCAGTTTAAGGAGGGGTCAGCCCCAGCATTTT
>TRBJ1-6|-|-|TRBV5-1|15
CASSERTDGISPLHF
TGCGCCAGCAGCGAAAGGACAGACGGTATATCACCCCTCCACTTT
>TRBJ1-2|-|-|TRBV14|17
CASSQDSGWASDYGYTF
TGTGCCAGCAGCCAAGATAGTGGATGGGCTTCTGACTATGGCTACACCTTC
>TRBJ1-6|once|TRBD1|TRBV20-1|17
CSAREGAGNSYNSPLHF
TGCAGTGCTAGGGAGGGGGCAGGCAACTCCTATAATTCACCCCTCCACTTT
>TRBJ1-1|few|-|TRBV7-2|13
CASSVPPNTEAFF
TGTGCCAGCAGCGTTCCGCCGAACACTGAAGCTTTCTTT
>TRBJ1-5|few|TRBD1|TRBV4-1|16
CASSQNRGPDNQPQHF
TGCGCCAGCAGCCAAAACAGGGGGCCGGACAATCAGCCCCAGCATTTT
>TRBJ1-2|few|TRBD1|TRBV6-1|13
CASSAGQGRSYTF
TGTGCCAGCAGTGCTGGACAGGGGAGAAGCTACACCTTC
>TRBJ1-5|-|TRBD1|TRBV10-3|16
CAISEGTDHSNQPQHF
TGTGCCATCAGTGAGGGGACAGACCATAGCAATCAGCCCCAGCATTTT
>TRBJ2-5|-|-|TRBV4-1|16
CASSQSAGTPKETQYF
TGCGCCAGCAGCCAATCGGCGGGAACCCCCAAAGAGACCCAGTACTTC
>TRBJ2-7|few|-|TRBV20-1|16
CSARLPRPGSSYEQYF
TGCAGTGCTAGATTGCCAAGGCCAGGGAGTTCCTACGAGCAGTACTTC
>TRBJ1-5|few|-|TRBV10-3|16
CAISESGLHRGQPQHF
TGTGCCATCAGTGAGTCGGGGTTACACCGGGGTCAGCCCCAGCATTTT
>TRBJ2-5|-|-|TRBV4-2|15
CASSLEGAVRNEQYF
TGTGCCAGCAGCCTGGAAGGAGCGGTACGGAATGAGCAGTACTTC
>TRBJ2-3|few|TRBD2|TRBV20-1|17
CSASSPGGRRFGDTQYF
TGCAGTGCTAGCTCCCCGGGCGGGAGGAGGTTCGGGGATACGCAGTATTTT
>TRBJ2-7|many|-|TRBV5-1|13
CASSTRDTYEQYF
TGCGCCAGCAGCACCCGGGACACTTACGAGCAGTACTTC
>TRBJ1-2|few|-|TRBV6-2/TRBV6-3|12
CASSSSHHGYTF
TGTGCCAGCAGTAGCAGCCATCATGGCTACACCTTC
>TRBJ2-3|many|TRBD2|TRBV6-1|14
CASSARGGTDTQYF
TGTGCCAGCAGTGCACGGGGGGGCACAGATACGCAGTATTTT
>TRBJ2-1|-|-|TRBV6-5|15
CASRSGYYSYNEQFF
TGTGCCAGCAGGTCCGGTTACTACTCCTACAATGAGCAGTTCTTC
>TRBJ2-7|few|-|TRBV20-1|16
CSARDSSTTKVYEQYF
TGCAGTGCTAGAGACTCTAGTACCACAAAGGTCTACGAGCAGTACTTC
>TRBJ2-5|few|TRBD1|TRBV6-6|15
CASSYSGDRQETQYF
TGTGCCAGCAGTTACTCGGGGGACAGGCAAGAGACCCAGTACTTC
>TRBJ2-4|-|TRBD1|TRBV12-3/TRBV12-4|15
CASSGQGPAKNIQYF
TGTGCCAGCTCGGGACAGGGGCCAGCCAAAAACATTCAGTACTTC
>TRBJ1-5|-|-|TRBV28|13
CASRVDSNQPQHF
TGTGCCAGTAGGGTGGATAGCAATCAGCCCCAGCATTTT
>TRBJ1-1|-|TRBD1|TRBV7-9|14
CASSSYVQGKGAFF
TGTGCCAGCAGCTCCTACGTACAGGGGAAGGGAGCTTTCTTT
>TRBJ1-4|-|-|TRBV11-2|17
CASSLARGLATNEKLFF
TGTGCCAGCAGCTTAGCCAGGGGCCTGGCAACTAATGAAAAACTGTTTTTT
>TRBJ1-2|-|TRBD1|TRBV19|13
CATSTGRVYGYTF
TGTGCCACTTCGACAGGGAGAGTCTATGGCTACACCTTC
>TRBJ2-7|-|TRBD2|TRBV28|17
CASSISRLAGGVYEQYF
TGTGCCAGCAGTATCTCCCGACTAGCGGGAGGGGTCTACGAGCAGTACTTC
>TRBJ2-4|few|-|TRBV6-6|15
CASSYQSRTGTIQYF
TGTGCCAGCAGTTATCAGAGTCGTACAGGGACCATTCAGTACTTC
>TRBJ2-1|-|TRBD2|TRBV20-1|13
CSATPGLASEQFF
TGCAGTGCTACCCCGGGACTAGCGAGTGAGCAGTTCTTC
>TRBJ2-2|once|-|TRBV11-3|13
CASSPGRIGELFF
TGTGCCAGCAGCCCCGGTCGGATCGGGGAGCTGTTTTTT
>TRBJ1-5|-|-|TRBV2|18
CASSYQGGTLRSNQPQHF
TGTGCCAGCAGTTATCAGGGAGGGACCTTAAGAAGCAATCAGCCCCAGCATTTT
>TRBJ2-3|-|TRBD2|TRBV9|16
CASSVGTSGSGDTQYF
TGTGCCAGCAGCGTTGGGACTAGCGGGAGTGGGGATACGCAGTATTTT
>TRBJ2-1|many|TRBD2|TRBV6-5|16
CASSYLRGSSYNEQFF
TGTGCCAGCAGTTACCTCCGCGGGAGCTCCTACAATGAGCAGTTCTTC
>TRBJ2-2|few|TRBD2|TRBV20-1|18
CSAPPTLAGGPNTGELFF
TGCAGTGCTCCCCCCACTTTAGCGGGGGGGCCAAACACCGGGGAGCTGTTTTTT
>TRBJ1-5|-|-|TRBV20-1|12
CSASGQSGPQHF
TGCAGTGCTAGTGGGCAGTCCGGTCCCCAGCATTTT
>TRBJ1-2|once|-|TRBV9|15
CASSVEQGLNYGYTF
TGTGCCAGCAGCGTAGAGCAGGGACTTAACTATGGCTACACCTTC
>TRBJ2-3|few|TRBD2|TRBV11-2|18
CASTSGTSPLRPGDTQYF
TGTGCCAGCACCTCAGGGACTAGCCCATTACGACCGGGAGATACGCAGTATTTT
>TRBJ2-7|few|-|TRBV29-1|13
CSVSGASSYEQYF
TGCAGCGTGTCCGGGGCGAGCTCCTACGAGCAGTACTTC
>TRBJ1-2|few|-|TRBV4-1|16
CASSQIIPSPNYGYTF
TGCGCCAGCAGCCAAATTATACCAAGTCCAAACTATGGCTACACCTTC
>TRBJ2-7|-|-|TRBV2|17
CASTTAVPGGSSYEQYF
TGTGCCAGCACCACAGCGGTGCCGGGCGGTAGCTCCTACGAGCAGTACTTC
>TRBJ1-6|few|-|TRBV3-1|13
CASSQDQRGALHF
TGTGCCAGCAGCCAAGATCAACGGGGGGCCCTCCACTTT
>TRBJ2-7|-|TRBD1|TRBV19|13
CASNQGASYEQYF
TGTGCCAGTAATCAGGGGGCCTCCTACGAGCAGTACTTC
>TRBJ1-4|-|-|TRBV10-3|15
CAISEAGSTNEKLFF
TGTGCCATCAGTGAGGCCGGTTCAACTAATGAAAAACTGTTTTTT
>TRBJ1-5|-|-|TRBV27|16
CASSLSVDRSNQPQHF
TGTGCCAGCAGTTTATCCGTGGACCGTAGCAATCAGCCCCAGCATTTT
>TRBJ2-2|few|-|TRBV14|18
CASSQGSVAPPNTGELFF
TGTGCCAGCAGCCAAGGCTCAGTCGCACCGCCGAACACCGGGGAGCTGTTTTTT
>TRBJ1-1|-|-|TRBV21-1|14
CANRGQQTNTEAFF
TGTGCCAACCGGGGACAACAGACGAACACTGAAGCTTTCTTT
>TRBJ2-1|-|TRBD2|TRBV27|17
CASSGTSESLATNEQFF
TGTGCCAGCAGTGGGACTAGCGAGTCGTTGGCTACAAATGAGCAGTTCTTC
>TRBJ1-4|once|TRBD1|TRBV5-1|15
CASSPTWTGHEKLFF
TGCGCCAGCAGCCCAACTTGGACAGGGCATGAAAAACTGTTTTTT
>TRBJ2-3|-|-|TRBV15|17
CATSSYPGARGGDTQYF
TGTGCCACCAGTTCTTACCCCGGAGCGCGAGGGGGAGATACGCAGTATTTT
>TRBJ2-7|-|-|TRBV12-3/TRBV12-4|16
CASSAGTIQGGYEQYF
TGTGCCAGCAGTGCCGGGACCATCCAGGGGGGCTACGAGCAGTACTTC
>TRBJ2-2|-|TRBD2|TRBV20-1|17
CSASVWTGGPVTGELFF
TGCAGTGCTAGTGTATGGACGGGAGGGCCGGTCACCGGGGAGCTGTTTTTT